Below, 16 T cell receptor beta chains from the same sample are listed, as sequenced in a study of cytomegalovirus exposure and HLA in healthy donors. Primers for the PCR totalled 60 Vbeta and 13 Jbeta. The repertoire was sequenced with immunoSEQ multiplex PCR; TCRdb's copy has only in-frame clones and lacks some. The sample records about 93,000 clones, roughly four fifths being singletons. Sequences were obtained from PBMCs. Source of these receptors: a man aged 30 to 45 in good health and CMV-seronegative.

The V call is TRBV11-2, the J call TRBJ2-3, with D unclear. V shed 5 bases and J shed 8 bases, with 11 bases lying between them. The length of the CDR3 is 12 residues. CDR1 and CDR2 (germline): SGHAT, FQNNGV. The CDR3 bases are TGTGCCAGCAGCATCCCGACGGGTACGCAGTATTTT. Encoded protein: CASSIPTGTQYF.

V is TRBV7-9 and J is TRBJ2-3, with 8 bases fitting TRBD1. J lost 2 bases, V lost 6 bases, and 4 bases had no gene match. The germline V gene encodes CDR1 SEHNR and CDR2 FQNEAQ (reference sequence). This CDR3 is built from 14 residues. The CDR3 DNA is TGTGCCAGCAGTTGGACAGGGCCCACAGATACGCAGTATTTT. It specifies CASSWTGPTDTQYF.

The sample holds a few counts of this clone. V usage is TRBV7-2 and J usage is TRBJ1-1; D call uncertain. V lost 4 bases, J lost 5 bases, and 14 bases lay in between. This CDR3 spans 14 amino acids. CDR1 and CDR2 (germline): SGHTA, FQGNSA. The CDR3 is CASSSGEVRTEAFF. In DNA, the CDR3 is TGTGCCAGCAGCTCCGGGGAGGTAAGAACTGAAGCTTTCTTT.

About this clone itself: Other nucleotide sequences in the sample specify the same CDR3. The chain joins TRBV18 to TRBJ1-1; D is unresolved. The V end lost 6 bases, the J end lost 5 bases, and 10 bases lay between the germline ends. The CDR3 extends over 12 amino acids. The germline CDR1 and CDR2 sequences are KGHSH and LQKENI. CDR3 in amino acids: CASSPTGTEAFF. Here the CDR3 DNA reads TGTGCCAGCTCTCCGACGGGGACTGAAGCTTTCTTT.

The V and J genes are TRBV7-2 and TRBJ1-5; no clear D gene. CDR3 length: 12 amino acids. Germline CDR1 is SGHTA and CDR2 is FQGNSA. Trimming took off 5 bases at V and 4 bases at J, with 6 bases between the two ends. CDR3 loop: CASSRANQPQHF. For the CDR3, the DNA is TGTGCCAGCAGCCGCGCAAATCAGCCCCAGCATTTT.

This clone was picked up a small number of times. The chain carries TRBV5-6 and TRBJ1-5; TRBD1 matches at 9 bases. Per the germline V gene, CDR1 is SGHDT and CDR2 is YYEEEE. The CDR3 is made up of 16 amino acids. V was pared by 2 bases and J by 0 bases, with 3 bases of the junction left unmatched. CDR3 amino acids: CASSLQGASSNQPQHF. The CDR3, as DNA: TGTGCCAGCAGCTTACAGGGGGCGAGTAGCAATCAGCCCCAGCATTTT.

The genes are TRBV18 and TRBJ2-1; 8 bases line up with TRBD1. The junction had 12 bases not matched to a gene; V was cut back by 3 bases and J by 5 bases. The length of the CDR3 is 17 residues. CDR1 KGHSH and CDR2 LQKENI come from the germline V gene. This CDR3 is CASSPSSRQGPNNEQFF. The DNA for the CDR3 is TGTGCCAGCTCACCCTCCAGTAGACAGGGGCCCAACAATGAGCAGTTCTTC. Combining the CDR3 with reference TRBV18 and TRBJ2-1 gives the whole variable domain NAGVMQNPRHLVRRRGQEARLRCSPMKGHSHVYWYRQLPEEGLKFMVYLQKENIIDESGMPKERFSAEFPKEGPSILRIQQVVRGDSAAYFCASSPSSRQGPNNEQFFGPGTRLTVL.

This chain uses TRBV5-6 with TRBJ1-1; D is ambiguous. V lost 1 base and J 9 bases, leaving 19 bases between the germline ends. Germline CDR1 and CDR2: SGHDT and YYEEEE. The CDR3 spans 15 residues. CDR3 region: CASSLTLADSLQAFF. The CDR3 DNA reads TGTGCCAGCAGCTTGACCTTGGCAGACTCACTTCAAGCTTTCTTT.

This clone was observed a handful of times. V usage is TRBV5-6 and J usage is TRBJ1-5; D is possibly TRBD1 (6 bases). V shed 0 bases and J shed 5 bases, with 24 bases lying between them. The CDR3 has 19 amino acids. The germline gives CDR1 SGHDT, CDR2 YYEEEE. The CDR3 sequence is CASSLDTGGLIGGDQPQHF. CDR3 in DNA: TGTGCCAGCAGCTTGGATACGGGGGGCCTAATCGGTGGGGATCAGCCCCAGCATTTT.

This clone was detected a few times. V and J are TRBV13 and TRBJ1-5; 10 bases line up with TRBD1. CDR3 length: 18 residues. Germline loops: CDR1 PRHDT, CDR2 FYEKMQ (reference sequence). Trimming took 5 bases from V and 2 from J; bases not matched to a gene: 12. The CDR3: CASSITGTGAGRNQPQHF. The CDR3, as DNA: TGTGCCAGCAGCATTACCGGGACAGGGGCTGGACGCAATCAGCCCCAGCATTTT.

This chain links TRBV13 with TRBJ2-3, with 8 bases identical to TRBD2. The CDR3 runs to 17 residues. The germline gives CDR1 PRHDT, CDR2 FYEKMQ (reference sequence). V lost 6 bases to trimming and J lost 8 bases; unmatched junction nucleotides: 19. CDR3 in DNA: TGTGCCAGCAGAATCGAGGGTCCGGGGGGGCCCGGGGGTACGCAGTATTTT. Its translation: CASRIEGPGGPGGTQYF.

The chain joins TRBV18 to TRBJ1-5, with D possibly being TRBD1 (6 bases). The germline V gene encodes CDR1 KGHSH and CDR2 LQKENI. This CDR3 spans 15 amino acids. The germline V and J ends were trimmed by 8 bases and 3 bases, with 17 bases remaining between them. The CDR3 loop is CASRQDLASNQPQHF. In nucleotides, the CDR3 is TGTGCCAGCCGACAGGACCTAGCCTCCAATCAGCCCCAGCATTTT.

The rearrangement links TRBV19 to TRBJ2-3, with 7 bases fitting TRBD2. The ends lost 4 bases at V and 3 bases at J; junction bases unmatched: 10. From germline, CDR1 is LNHDA and CDR2 SQIVND (reference sequence). This CDR3 spans 16 amino acids. CDR3 amino acids: CASSTLLGEGTDTQYF. The CDR3, as DNA: TGTGCCAGTAGTACCCTTCTGGGGGAGGGGACAGATACGCAGTATTTT.

V and J are TRBV10-3 and TRBJ1-1; 9 nucleotides line up with TRBD1. V shed 4 bases, J shed 6 bases, and the junction held 6 bases outside the gene matches. The CDR3 consists of 14 residues. Germline V gene sequence: CDR1 ENHRY, CDR2 SYGVKD. Here the CDR3 DNA reads TGTGCCATCAGTGCGAGGGACAGGGATCCTGAAGCTTTCTTT. Its protein product is CAISARDRDPEAFF.

This clone was picked up a small number of times. This chain links TRBV6-1 with TRBJ1-2, with D maybe TRBD1 (6 bases). Germline lookup yields CDR1 MNHNS and CDR2 SASEGT. This CDR3 has 15 residues. The V and J ends lost 6 bases and 1 base respectively, with 15 bases between them. CDR3: CASRIEDRFNYGYTF. In DNA, the CDR3 is TGTGCCAGCAGAATAGAGGACAGATTTAACTATGGCTACACCTTC.

The CDR3 loop is CATSVRTGLGEKLFF. The DNA for the CDR3 is TGTGCCACCAGCGTAAGGACAGGTTTAGGGGAAAAACTGTTTTTT. The rearrangement links TRBV15 to TRBJ1-4, with 7 bases aligning to TRBD1. V dropped 5 bases and J dropped 8; count of bases not matched to a gene: 11. In germline, CDR1 is LNHNV, CDR2 YYDKDF (reference sequence). There are 15 residues in the CDR3.